This T cell receptor (beta chain) emerged from a study of blood T cell repertoires in COVID-19. Study summary: The samples span acute and convalescent COVID-19 from the United States, Italy and Spain. Sample material is recorded as cDNA or gDNA derived from T cells, B-cell-depleted T cells, or PBMCs.

This clone came up once. The table came from immunoSEQ multiplex PCR; TCRdb's copy has only in-frame clones and leaves some out. In the table there are fewer than 120,000 clones, about 72% of which are singletons. This CDR3 contains 17 residues. V was pared by 1 base and J by 1 base, with 7 bases of the junction left unmatched. The V gene's germline CDR1 is SGHRS and CDR2 YFSETQ. V is TRBV5-1 and J is TRBJ2-5, with 10 bases identical to TRBD2. The receptor was derived from an older woman with acute or convalescent COVID-19. The sequencing sample was made of peripheral blood. CDR3 in DNA: TGCGCCAGCAGCTTGCCACTAGCGGGGTACGCCCAAGAGACCCAGTACTTC. Protein sequence: CASSLPLAGYAQETQYF.